These T cell receptor beta chains were read from a single sample in a study of post-analysis software for immune sequencing data. TCRdb recomputed calls from the PCR reads with MiXCR, one row per CDR3 protein. This sample has about 150,000 distinct CDR3 sequences, with approximately 28% found just once. Sequencing was carried out using blood. The origin of the receptors is a girl between 5 and 17 years old with multiple sclerosis. The CDR3 runs from the conserved cysteine through the conserved F or W. A D gene is named only where the DNA matches it firmly. Some rows have no size entry. The others give once, few or many, or a class for an expanded clone.

D,J,V,size,CDR3,DNA
TRBD2,TRBJ2-1,TRBV5-1,many,CASSPSGGYNEQFF,TGCGCCAGCAGTCCTAGCGGGGGATACAATGAGCAGTTCTTC
NA,TRBJ2-3,TRBV6-1,NA,CASSEANTQYF,TGTGCCAGCAGTGAAGCGAATACGCAGTATTTT
NA,TRBJ2-6,TRBV12-5,many,CASARGGVSGANVLTF,TGTGCTAGTGCCCGAGGCGGGGTCTCTGGGGCCAACGTCCTGACTTTC
NA,TRBJ2-7,TRBV20-1,many,CSASATYEQYF,TGCAGTGCTAGTGCGACCTACGAGCAGTACTTC
NA,TRBJ2-5,TRBV7-2,many,CASSRGSTQETQYF,TGTGCCAGCAGCCGGGGGAGTACTCAAGAGACCCAGTACTTC
NA,TRBJ2-2,TRBV12-3/TRBV12-4,NA,CASSRTSTGERFF,TGTGCCAGCAGTCGAACTAGCACCGGGGAGCGGTTTTTT
TRBD1,TRBJ1-2,TRBV7-6,many,CASSPGQGGFGYTF,TGTGCCAGCAGCCCCGGACAGGGGGGCTTTGGCTACACCTTC
TRBD2,TRBJ2-1,TRBV4-1,many,CASSQVPSGYEQFF,TGCGCCAGCAGCCAAGTTCCTAGCGGTTACGAGCAGTTCTTC
TRBD1,TRBJ1-2,TRBV28,few,CASSPPTGGYTF,TGTGCCAGCAGTCCCCCGACAGGGGGCTACACCTTC
TRBD2,TRBJ2-3,TRBV7-9,NA,CASSSRSSGRGTDTQYF,TGTGCCAGCAGCTCTCGGTCAAGCGGGAGAGGTACAGATACGCAGTATTTT
NA,TRBJ1-2,TRBV12-3/TRBV12-4,few,CASSLALRGVADGYTF,TGTGCCAGCAGTTTAGCGCTGCGGGGAGTGGCGGATGGCTACACCTTC
NA,TRBJ2-3,TRBV7-8,NA,CASSLALLADTQYF,TGTGCCAGCAGCTTAGCCCTTTTGGCCGATACGCAGTATTTT
NA,TRBJ2-1,TRBV4-1,many,CASSQAPGDPYNEQFF,TGCGCCAGCAGCCAGGCCCCAGGTGACCCTTACAATGAGCAGTTCTTC
TRBD1,TRBJ1-1,TRBV5-1,NA,CASRDRGRAEAFF,TGCGCCAGCAGGGACAGGGGGCGAGCTGAAGCTTTCTTT
NA,TRBJ1-2,TRBV7-9,many,CASSLSTASPDGYTF,TGTGCCAGCAGCTTAAGTACAGCATCGCCCGATGGCTACACCTTC
TRBD1,TRBJ2-3,TRBV5-1,many,CASSPGQGITDTQYF,TGCGCCAGCAGCCCGGGACAGGGAATAACAGATACGCAGTATTTT
NA,TRBJ2-7,TRBV29-1,NA,CSVGSPAPHNEQYF,TGCAGCGTTGGTAGTCCAGCTCCCCACAATGAGCAGTACTTC
NA,TRBJ1-1,TRBV12-5,few,CASGFGGFTEAFF,TGTGCTAGTGGTTTCGGGGGGTTTACTGAAGCTTTCTTT
NA,TRBJ2-1,TRBV20-1,once,CSARASPTNEQFF,TGCAGTGCTAGAGCTTCACCGACCAATGAGCAGTTCTTC
TRBD2,TRBJ2-7,TRBV12-5,NA,CASGLSRLAGSYEQYF,TGTGCTAGTGGTTTGAGCCGGCTAGCGGGCTCCTACGAGCAGTACTTC
NA,TRBJ1-2,TRBV27,many,CASSLSRGYGYTF,TGTGCCAGCAGTTTATCAAGAGGCTATGGCTACACCTTC
NA,TRBJ2-3,TRBV6-6,NA,CASSYSTGSDTQYF,TGTGCCAGCAGTTACTCGACAGGATCAGATACGCAGTATTTT
NA,TRBJ2-7,TRBV5-1,many,CASSPGQGSGEQYF,TGCGCCAGCAGCCCTGGGCAGGGTTCGGGGGAGCAGTACTTC
TRBD1,TRBJ1-1,TRBV5-1,NA,CASSLGRTGMNSEAFF,TGCGCCAGCAGCTTGGGGAGGACAGGTATGAACAGTGAAGCTTTCTTT
NA,TRBJ2-1,TRBV20-1,many,CSARPGEFAYNEQFF,TGCAGTGCTAGACCAGGGGAGTTTGCCTACAATGAGCAGTTCTTC
NA,TRBJ2-5,TRBV11-2,few,CASSFNGESQETQYF,TGTGCCAGCAGCTTTAACGGAGAAAGTCAAGAGACCCAGTACTTC
TRBD1,TRBJ1-2,TRBV7-8,many,CASSPSPSGQVYGYTF,TGTGCCAGCAGTCCTAGTCCCTCGGGACAGGTATACGGCTACACCTTC
NA,TRBJ2-7,TRBV7-9,few,CASSLTVYEQYF,TGTGCCAGCAGCTTAACTGTCTACGAGCAGTACTTC
NA,TRBJ2-7,TRBV20-1,few,CSARGVMVGGPTEQYF,TGCAGTGCTAGAGGCGTCATGGTCGGGGGGCCCACCGAGCAGTACTTC
NA,TRBJ1-1,TRBV5-1,NA,CASSPRKIFLGTNTEAFF,TGCGCCAGCAGCCCGCGGAAGATATTTTTAGGGACCAACACTGAAGCTTTCTTT
TRBD2,TRBJ2-1,TRBV7-9,NA,CASSLAVWTSGDNYNEQFF,TGTGCCAGCAGCTTAGCGGTTTGGACTAGCGGGGACAACTACAATGAGCAGTTCTTC
NA,TRBJ1-4,TRBV12-3/TRBV12-4,few,CASSSEATNEKLFF,TGTGCCAGCAGTTCGGAGGCAACTAATGAAAAACTGTTTTTT
TRBD1,TRBJ2-5,TRBV20-1,many,CSAPGQGKKTQYF,TGCAGTGCCCCGGGACAGGGGAAAAAGACCCAGTACTTC
NA,TRBJ1-2,TRBV18,few,CASSPGEYGYTF,TGTGCCAGCTCACCGGGGGAGTATGGCTACACCTTC
TRBD1,TRBJ1-1,TRBV10-3,few,CAIRWDRETEAFF,TGTGCCATCAGGTGGGACAGGGAAACTGAAGCTTTCTTT
NA,TRBJ1-4,TRBV5-1,many,CASSMTAATNEKLFF,TGCGCCAGCAGCATGACCGCCGCAACTAATGAAAAACTGTTTTTT
NA,TRBJ1-1,TRBV5-1,NA,CASSLGDTMNTEAFF,TGCGCCAGCAGCTTGGGGGACACCATGAACACTGAAGCTTTCTTT
TRBD2,TRBJ2-1,TRBV27,many,CASSFSGWGNNEQFF,TGTGCCAGCAGTTTTAGCGGGTGGGGGAACAATGAGCAGTTCTTC
NA,TRBJ2-3,TRBV3-1,NA,CASSPGSADTQYF,TGTGCCAGCAGCCCAGGGAGTGCAGATACGCAGTATTTT
NA,TRBJ1-2,TRBV27,few,CASRGGGGVGYTF,TGTGCCAGCAGAGGGGGAGGAGGGGTCGGCTACACCTTC
NA,TRBJ2-1,TRBV9,many,CASSVGLSEQFF,TGTGCCAGCAGCGTAGGTCTGAGTGAGCAGTTCTTC
NA,TRBJ2-3,TRBV6-6,NA,CASSYFSLLGADTQYF,TGTGCCAGCAGTTACTTCTCGTTGTTGGGAGCAGATACGCAGTATTTT
TRBD2,TRBJ2-5,TRBV9,few,CASSVSGRAQETQYF,TGTGCCAGCAGCGTAAGCGGGAGGGCCCAAGAGACCCAGTACTTC
NA,TRBJ1-1,TRBV12-3/TRBV12-4,few,CASSHGTMNTEAFF,TGTGCCAGCAGTCACGGGACAATGAACACTGAAGCTTTCTTT